One sample yielded the 5 T cell receptor beta chains listed below, sequenced in a study of response to subunit inactivated influenza vaccine. TCRdb re-derived calls from the RT-PCR reads in MiXCR, one entry per CDR3 protein. This sample yields 860,000 or so distinct CDR3 sequences, of which 20% to 25% are seen a single time; around 9.6% belongs to the top ten. This sample comprised PBMCs from blood, obtained less than 6 days after vaccination. The receptor source for this set is a man aged 50-59 years who received an inactivated influenza vaccine.

This clonotype appeared many times. J is TRBJ1-6 and V is TRBV20-1, with 12 positions matching TRBD1. Germline lookup yields CDR1 DFQATT and CDR2 SNEGSKA (reference sequence). The length of the CDR3 is 14 residues. V lost 5 bases to trimming and J lost 10 bases; unmatched junction nucleotides: 6. The CDR3 region has the DNA TGCAGTGCTGGGACAGGGGGCGTGGGGTCACCCCTCCACTTT. Translation gives CSAGTGGVGSPLHF.

This sequence joins TRBV29-1 and TRBJ2-2, with D unclear. CDR3 length: 12 residues. In germline, CDR1 is SQVTM, CDR2 ANQGSEA. V shed 5 bases and J shed 1 base, with 5 bases lying between them. The CDR3 spells CSVIQNTGELFF. In nucleotides, the CDR3 is TGCAGCGTTATACAGAACACCGGGGAGCTGTTTTTT.

This clonotype has just a few counts. CDR3 in amino acids: CASSFTGNPGGELFF. In DNA, the CDR3 is TGTGCCAGCAGCTTTACGGGAAACCCAGGCGGGGAGCTGTTTTTT. The J gene is TRBJ2-2, the V gene TRBV7-9, with D tentatively TRBD2 (5 bases). V lost 3 bases to trimming and J lost 7 bases, with 15 bases between them. The CDR3 spans 15 residues. Per the germline V gene, CDR1 is SEHNR and CDR2 is FQNEAQ (reference sequence).

This clonotype was seen only a few times. V and J are TRBV28 and TRBJ2-7; tentatively, D is TRBD1 or TRBD2 (5 bases each). CDR1 and CDR2 from the germline V gene are MDHEN and SYDVKM. Trimming left V 5 bases short and J 2 bases short, with 16 bases between. CDR3 size: 15 residues. The CDR3 loop is CASSLALVGPYEQYF. In nucleotides, the CDR3 is TGTGCCAGCAGTCTCGCCCTAGTGGGACCCTACGAGCAGTACTTC.

This clonotype was detected a few times. CDR3 DNA: TGCAGCGTCCGCCTTCCCGGGACGATCTCCTACGAGCAGTACTTC. This gives the protein CSVRLPGTISYEQYF. The rearrangement joins TRBV29-1 to TRBJ2-7; D is tentatively TRBD1 or TRBD2 (5 bases each). Trimming pared 6 bases from V and 0 bases from J, leaving 18 bases between. From germline, CDR1 is SQVTM and CDR2 ANQGSEA. The CDR3 is made up of 15 amino acids.